This TCR beta chain was recorded in a study of blood T cells in healthy people across ages. The use of a sample-barcoded 5' primer and a J-beta primer mix characterized a second PCR of roughly 7 to 11 cycles. Each cDNA molecule received a tag from a template-switch adaptor that had 12 random nucleotides. TCRdb independently ran MiXCR on the 5' RACE reads; one entry per CDR3 protein. The table has roughly 640,000 distinct CDR3 sequences, less than 35% seen once. J lost 7 bases, V lost 0 bases, and 13 bases had no gene match. Germline CDR1 DFQATT, CDR2 SNEGSKA (reference sequence). The CDR3 covers 17 residues.

Sequences were obtained from blood. The clonotype originates from a woman aged 80 or over in good health. The chain links TRBV20-1 to TRBJ2-1; TRBD1 agrees at 9 bases. The CDR3 region has the DNA TGCAGTGCTAGAGACGCATCTTACAGGGGGCGCGTGAATGAGCAGTTCTTC. It translates to CSARDASYRGRVNEQFF.